This is a list of T cell receptor beta chains from one sample in a study of cytomegalovirus exposure and HLA in healthy donors. Method: immunoSEQ multiplex PCR; TCRdb's copy keeps in-frame clones and lacks some. In the table there are 110,000 to 150,000 clones, around 80% of which are singletons. Material for sequencing was PBMCs. These TCRs come from a woman aged 40 to 55 in good health and CMV-seropositive. Each CDR3 is given with its conserved first and last residue. A D gene is named only where the DNA matches it firmly. Clone size, where shown, is once, few, many, or a class for clones that have expanded.

j_call: TRBJ1-2
d_call: .
clone_size: .
v_call: TRBV4-3
cdr3_nt: TGCGCCAGCAGCCAAGGCCCGCGGGAGTATAACGGTAGGGGCTACACCTTC
cdr3_aa: CASSQGPREYNGRGYTF

j_call: TRBJ1-6
d_call: .
clone_size: .
v_call: TRBV5-1
cdr3_nt: TGCGCCAGCAGCTTACAATCGCTTAATTCACCCCTCCACTTT
cdr3_aa: CASSLQSLNSPLHF

j_call: TRBJ1-1
d_call: .
clone_size: .
v_call: TRBV20-1
cdr3_nt: TGCAGTGCGGGGGGAACAACGAACGCTTTCTTT
cdr3_aa: CSAGGTTNAFF

j_call: TRBJ1-2
d_call: .
clone_size: .
v_call: TRBV19
cdr3_nt: TGTGCCAGTAGTATCCCCAAAGGGGGCTATGGCTACACCTTC
cdr3_aa: CASSIPKGGYGYTF

j_call: TRBJ1-2
d_call: .
clone_size: few
v_call: TRBV4-3
cdr3_nt: TGCGCCAGCAGCCAAGAGAGCAAGACAGCCCTCACCTTC
cdr3_aa: CASSQESKTALTF

j_call: TRBJ2-1
d_call: .
clone_size: .
v_call: TRBV6-5
cdr3_nt: TGTGCCAGCAGTCCGCGTGCGGGGGCGCGGAATGAGCAGTTCTTC
cdr3_aa: CASSPRAGARNEQFF

j_call: TRBJ1-1
d_call: TRBD1
clone_size: .
v_call: TRBV6-5
cdr3_nt: TGTGCCAGCAGAACAGGGGGTGAGGCTTTCTTT
cdr3_aa: CASRTGGEAFF

j_call: TRBJ1-1
d_call: TRBD1
clone_size: .
v_call: TRBV18
cdr3_nt: TGTGCCAGCTCACAGGGGACAGGGTACACTGAAGCTTTCTTT
cdr3_aa: CASSQGTGYTEAFF

j_call: TRBJ2-7
d_call: .
clone_size: .
v_call: TRBV2
cdr3_nt: TGTGCCAGCAGCCGAGAGCACGAGCAGTACTTC
cdr3_aa: CASSREHEQYF

j_call: TRBJ2-1
d_call: TRBD2
clone_size: .
v_call: TRBV6-5
cdr3_nt: TGTGCCAGCAGGAGACTAGCGGGGCTCTACAATGAGCAGTTCTTC
cdr3_aa: CASRRLAGLYNEQFF

j_call: TRBJ2-2
d_call: .
clone_size: .
v_call: TRBV28
cdr3_nt: TGTGCCAGCAGTCCCCCGACAGGGAACACCGGGGAGCTGTTTTTT
cdr3_aa: CASSPPTGNTGELFF

j_call: TRBJ1-6
d_call: TRBD1
clone_size: .
v_call: TRBV6-6
cdr3_nt: TGTGCCACAGGGGGAGTTCCTTCACCCCTCCACTTT
cdr3_aa: CATGGVPSPLHF

j_call: TRBJ1-6
d_call: TRBD1
clone_size: .
v_call: TRBV6-5
cdr3_nt: TGTGCCAGCAGTTGGGACAGAGGAAATTCACCCCTCCACTTT
cdr3_aa: CASSWDRGNSPLHF

j_call: TRBJ2-3
d_call: TRBD2
clone_size: .
v_call: TRBV2
cdr3_nt: TGTGCCAGCGGGAGGGCGGGGGGACTCACAGATACGCAGTATTTT
cdr3_aa: CASGRAGGLTDTQYF

j_call: TRBJ2-7
d_call: .
clone_size: .
v_call: TRBV6-5
cdr3_nt: TGTGCCAGCGGAACAAGGCAGGGCTACGAGCAGTACTTC
cdr3_aa: CASGTRQGYEQYF

j_call: TRBJ2-7
d_call: .
clone_size: .
v_call: TRBV6-1
cdr3_nt: TGTGCCAGCAGTGCACAGGGACACGAGCAGTACTTC
cdr3_aa: CASSAQGHEQYF

j_call: TRBJ2-7
d_call: .
clone_size: .
v_call: TRBV6-5
cdr3_nt: TGTGCCAGCAGTTCCCCGCAGGGGCCTACCTACGAGCAGTACTTC
cdr3_aa: CASSSPQGPTYEQYF

j_call: TRBJ2-3
d_call: TRBD1
clone_size: few
v_call: TRBV7-9
cdr3_nt: TGTGCCAGCAGCTCCAACAGGGGAAGTCGCACAGATACGCAGTATTTT
cdr3_aa: CASSSNRGSRTDTQYF

j_call: TRBJ2-3
d_call: TRBD2
clone_size: once
v_call: TRBV5-4
cdr3_nt: TGTGCCAGCAGCGGCGGGGGGGCCGGCACAGATACGCAGTATTTT
cdr3_aa: CASSGGGAGTDTQYF

j_call: TRBJ1-4
d_call: .
clone_size: few
v_call: TRBV4-1
cdr3_nt: TGCGCCAGCAACACAGGGCTGACTAATGAAAAACTGTTTTTT
cdr3_aa: CASNTGLTNEKLFF

j_call: TRBJ2-1
d_call: .
clone_size: .
v_call: TRBV28
cdr3_nt: TGTGCCAGCACGGAGTCGTCCCATGAGCAGTTCTTC
cdr3_aa: CASTESSHEQFF

j_call: TRBJ2-1
d_call: .
clone_size: few
v_call: TRBV7-3
cdr3_nt: TGTGCCAGCAGCTTAGCCGTGCTAGAGGTCAATGAGCAGTTCTTC
cdr3_aa: CASSLAVLEVNEQFF

j_call: TRBJ1-3
d_call: TRBD1
clone_size: .
v_call: TRBV4-3
cdr3_nt: TGCGCCAGCAGCCAAGAGGACAGGGGGCCTGGAAACACCATATATTTT
cdr3_aa: CASSQEDRGPGNTIYF

j_call: TRBJ1-6
d_call: .
clone_size: .
v_call: TRBV5-6
cdr3_nt: TGTGCCAGCAGTCCCGCCGGGAGCTCCTATAATTCACCCCTCCACTTT
cdr3_aa: CASSPAGSSYNSPLHF

j_call: TRBJ1-2
d_call: .
clone_size: .
v_call: TRBV2
cdr3_nt: TGTGCCAGCACCGAAGACAGGAACTATGGCTACACCTTC
cdr3_aa: CASTEDRNYGYTF

j_call: TRBJ2-2
d_call: .
clone_size: .
v_call: TRBV12-5
cdr3_nt: TGTGCTAGTGGGATAGGAGGGACGGCCGGGGAGCTGTTTTTT
cdr3_aa: CASGIGGTAGELFF

j_call: TRBJ1-1
d_call: .
clone_size: .
v_call: TRBV28
cdr3_nt: TGTGCCAGCAGTCGCGCGGGACCTAATGAAGCTTTCTTT
cdr3_aa: CASSRAGPNEAFF

j_call: TRBJ2-5
d_call: .
clone_size: .
v_call: TRBV6-1
cdr3_nt: TGTGCCAGCAGTGACGCGGGGCAAGAGACCCAGTACTTC
cdr3_aa: CASSDAGQETQYF

j_call: TRBJ2-7
d_call: .
clone_size: few
v_call: TRBV19
cdr3_nt: TGTGCCACCTCCGTGGGGGCATCCCATTCCGAGCAGTACTTC
cdr3_aa: CATSVGASHSEQYF

j_call: TRBJ1-2
d_call: .
clone_size: .
v_call: TRBV30
cdr3_nt: TGTGCCTGGGGTCGGGGTTATGGCTACACCTTC
cdr3_aa: CAWGRGYGYTF

j_call: TRBJ2-3
d_call: .
clone_size: .
v_call: TRBV28
cdr3_nt: TGTGCCAGCAGTGTGTCGGGACTCGAGAGCAAGAATACGCAGTATTTT
cdr3_aa: CASSVSGLESKNTQYF

j_call: TRBJ2-1
d_call: .
clone_size: .
v_call: TRBV5-6
cdr3_nt: TGTGCCAGCAGCTTGCAGGCAGGGGTAGGACACAATGAGCAGTTCTTC
cdr3_aa: CASSLQAGVGHNEQFF

j_call: TRBJ2-4
d_call: TRBD1
clone_size: once
v_call: TRBV13
cdr3_nt: TGTGCCAGCAGCTTACGGACAGGGTCAGCCAAAAACATTCAGTACTTC
cdr3_aa: CASSLRTGSAKNIQYF

j_call: TRBJ2-4
d_call: .
clone_size: .
v_call: TRBV5-1
cdr3_nt: TGCGCCAGCGCAGGACTAGCCAAAAACATTCAGTACTTC
cdr3_aa: CASAGLAKNIQYF

j_call: TRBJ2-6
d_call: .
clone_size: .
v_call: TRBV4-3
cdr3_nt: TGCGCCAGCAGCCAAGATTGGGGCCTATCTGGGGCCAACGTCCTGACTTTC
cdr3_aa: CASSQDWGLSGANVLTF

j_call: TRBJ2-1
d_call: TRBD1
clone_size: .
v_call: TRBV7-9
cdr3_nt: TGTTCCAGCAGTCGCGACAGGGGATTTAATGAGCAGTTCTTC
cdr3_aa: CSSSRDRGFNEQFF

j_call: TRBJ2-3
d_call: .
clone_size: .
v_call: TRBV9
cdr3_nt: TGTGCCAGCAGCCTGACAGGAGTTAGCACAGATACGCAGTATTTT
cdr3_aa: CASSLTGVSTDTQYF

j_call: TRBJ2-1
d_call: TRBD1
clone_size: .
v_call: TRBV5-1
cdr3_nt: TGCGCCAGCTTCCCGGGACAGGGACGGGGGTATGAGCAGTTCTTC
cdr3_aa: CASFPGQGRGYEQFF

j_call: TRBJ2-7
d_call: TRBD2
clone_size: .
v_call: TRBV27
cdr3_nt: TGTGCCAGCCGTTTTGCTAGCGGGAGATCCTCCTACGAGCAGTACTTC
cdr3_aa: CASRFASGRSSYEQYF

j_call: TRBJ2-7
d_call: .
clone_size: .
v_call: TRBV11-2
cdr3_nt: TGTGCCAGCAGTTCCCCGGGAGACGCCTACGAGCAGTACTTC
cdr3_aa: CASSSPGDAYEQYF

j_call: TRBJ2-5
d_call: .
clone_size: .
v_call: TRBV6-5
cdr3_nt: TGTGCCAGCAGTTACACTGGGGCTAGACGGCAAGAGACCCAGTACTTC
cdr3_aa: CASSYTGARRQETQYF

j_call: TRBJ1-2
d_call: TRBD1
clone_size: .
v_call: TRBV6-5
cdr3_nt: TGTGCCGCTACCGGGACAGGGGGCTGGAGCTATGGCTACACCTTC
cdr3_aa: CAATGTGGWSYGYTF

j_call: TRBJ2-1
d_call: TRBD2
clone_size: .
v_call: TRBV5-1
cdr3_nt: TGCGCCAGCAGACGGACTAGCGGGACCCCCGAGCAGTTCTTC
cdr3_aa: CASRRTSGTPEQFF

j_call: TRBJ2-2
d_call: .
clone_size: .
v_call: TRBV6-5
cdr3_nt: TGTGCCAGCAGTTACCAGAACACCGGGGAGCTGTTTTTT
cdr3_aa: CASSYQNTGELFF

j_call: TRBJ1-5
d_call: TRBD1
clone_size: once
v_call: TRBV29-1
cdr3_nt: TGCAGCGTGGGACAGGCCCTGGGGCCCCAGCATTTT
cdr3_aa: CSVGQALGPQHF

j_call: TRBJ2-7
d_call: .
clone_size: .
v_call: TRBV6-5
cdr3_nt: TGTGCCAGCAGTTCCCGCCCAGCGGCGAGCTCCTACGAGCAGTACTTC
cdr3_aa: CASSSRPAASSYEQYF

j_call: TRBJ1-6
d_call: .
clone_size: .
v_call: TRBV2
cdr3_nt: TGTGCCAGCAGTCACAGGGACCCAATCTATAATTCACCCCTCCACTTT
cdr3_aa: CASSHRDPIYNSPLHF

j_call: TRBJ1-6
d_call: .
clone_size: once
v_call: TRBV9
cdr3_nt: TGTGCCAGCAGCGTAGCGGGTTCCTATAATTCACCCCTCCACTTT
cdr3_aa: CASSVAGSYNSPLHF

j_call: TRBJ2-2
d_call: .
clone_size: once
v_call: TRBV6-1
cdr3_nt: TGTGCCAGCGTCAGGGATGACACCGGGGAGCTGTTTTTT
cdr3_aa: CASVRDDTGELFF

j_call: TRBJ2-5
d_call: .
clone_size: .
v_call: TRBV27
cdr3_nt: TGTGCCAGCAGTGCATACTCAGGGGTTCGTGAGACCCAGTACTTC
cdr3_aa: CASSAYSGVRETQYF

j_call: TRBJ1-1
d_call: TRBD1
clone_size: .
v_call: TRBV29-1
cdr3_nt: TGCAGCGTGGGGGACAGGGGTCGGGGATGGACTGAAGCTTTCTTT
cdr3_aa: CSVGDRGRGWTEAFF

j_call: TRBJ1-1
d_call: .
clone_size: once
v_call: TRBV18
cdr3_nt: TGTGCCAGCTCACCACCAAATAAGGGGATCAACACTGAAGCTTTCTTT
cdr3_aa: CASSPPNKGINTEAFF

j_call: TRBJ2-1
d_call: .
clone_size: .
v_call: TRBV5-4
cdr3_nt: TGTGCCAGCAGCTGGGACAACAGGCCGCCAACCTACAATGAGCAGTTCTTC
cdr3_aa: CASSWDNRPPTYNEQFF

j_call: TRBJ1-1
d_call: .
clone_size: .
v_call: TRBV11-3
cdr3_nt: TGTGCCAGCAGCTTAGATAGCGGATTGAACACTGAAGCTTTCTTT
cdr3_aa: CASSLDSGLNTEAFF